These 6 T cell receptor beta chains originate from one sample sequenced in a study of T cell responses to AZD1222 COVID-19 vaccine. Measured with immunoSEQ multiplex PCR; TCRdb has only the in-frame clones, and not every one. The sample includes 66,000 or so clones, more than 75% of them seen just once. Sequenced here: peripheral blood, sampled on day 0 of AZD1222 vaccination. The source of these receptors is an adult in good health.

The CDR3 coding sequence is TGTGCCATCAGCGCCTCCGGGACTAGCGGGGGAAGCTCCTACAATGAGCAGTTCTTC. Translating gives CAISASGTSGGSSYNEQFF. The chain joins TRBV10-3 to TRBJ2-1, with TRBD2 matching over 14 bases. The J segment lost 0 bases and the V segment lost 6 bases, leaving 10 bases of the junction unmatched. Germline CDR1 ENHRY, CDR2 SYGVKD. The CDR3 totals 19 residues.

The chain uses TRBV10-2 and TRBJ2-3, with 8 nucleotides matching TRBD2. CDR3 length equals 14 residues. CDR1 is WSHSY and CDR2 is SAAADI in the germline V gene. The junction had 5 bases not matched to a gene; V was cut back by 4 bases and J by 5 bases. As DNA, the CDR3 is TGCGCCAGCAGTGTTACTAGCGGTAGAGATACGCAGTATTTT. It yields the protein CASSVTSGRDTQYF.

This chain links TRBV14 with TRBJ1-1; D uncertain. The V end lost 0 bases, the J end lost 4 bases, and 18 bases lay between the germline ends. CDR1 is SGHDN, CDR2 FVKESK, per germline. CDR3 size: 17 residues. The CDR3 nucleotides are TGTGCCAGCAGCCAAGATGATATTGCAAAGAAGAGCACTGAAGCTTTCTTT. This encodes CASSQDDIAKKSTEAFF.

The chain uses TRBV7-8 and TRBJ1-2; a weak D match, TRBD1 (6 bases). Germline CDR1 and CDR2: SGHVS and FQNEAQ. V gave up 6 bases and J gave up 3 bases, with 17 bases separating them. This CDR3 has 15 amino acids. CDR3 sequence reads: CASSSPRGGDYGYTF. CDR3 nucleotide sequence: TGTGCCAGCAGTTCCCCAAGGGGGGGGGACTATGGCTACACCTTC.

The chain combines TRBV9 with TRBJ1-2; 8 nucleotides line up with TRBD1. The ends lost 3 bases at V and 0 bases at J; junction bases unmatched: 4. CDR1 SGDLS and CDR2 YYNGEE come from the germline V gene. The CDR3 covers 15 residues. The CDR3 reads CASSDGQGANYGYTF. As DNA, the CDR3 is TGTGCCAGCAGCGACGGACAGGGTGCTAACTATGGCTACACCTTC.

V and J are TRBV4-3 and TRBJ2-7; D perhaps matches TRBD2 (5 bases). The germline V and J ends were trimmed by 8 bases and 2 bases, with 16 bases remaining between them. This CDR3 has 14 residues. In germline, CDR1 is LGHNA, CDR2 YSLEER. The DNA for the CDR3 is TGCGCCAGCTGCCGGGGAGTCCTTGCCTACGAGCAGTACTTC. Residues: CASCRGVLAYEQYF.